These 15 T cell receptor beta chains share one sample of origin, sequenced in a study of blood T cell repertoires in COVID-19. Sequencing used immunoSEQ multiplex PCR; TCRdb keeps in-frame clones, though not all of them. Of approximately 300,000 clones in the sample, 75% to 90% were seen once. Input material: peripheral blood. These receptors all stem from a man in his forties or fifties with acute or convalescent COVID-19.

The rearrangement joins TRBV12-3 or TRBV12-4 to TRBJ1-6, with unresolved D. The CDR3 is made up of 13 amino acids. V shed 7 bases and J shed 5 bases, with 9 bases lying between them. This chain's CDR3 is CASKTAHNSPLHF. The CDR3, as DNA: TGTGCCAGCAAAACAGCCCATAATTCACCCCTCCACTTT.

The J gene is TRBJ2-1, the V gene TRBV11-3; unclear D gene. The CDR3 covers 13 residues. Germline V lookup: CDR1 SGHNT, CDR2 YENEEA. Trimming stripped 3 bases from V and 12 bases from J, with 15 bases between. DNA for the CDR3: TGTGCCAGCAGCTTGGGTCGTTCTTCGGGGCAGTTCTTC. Protein: CASSLGRSSGQFF.

The chain combines TRBV12-3 or TRBV12-4 with TRBJ1-1; TRBD1 might be the D (5 bases). The CDR3 has 13 residues. V was shortened by 7 bases and J by 0 bases, with 9 bases between the two germline ends. The CDR3 bases are TGTGCCAGCACCTCGACAGTGAACACTGAAGCTTTCTTT. Translation: CASTSTVNTEAFF.

This chain uses TRBV25-1 with TRBJ1-1, with D tentatively TRBD1 (6 bases). V shed 4 bases and J shed 0 bases, with 18 bases lying between them. The CDR3 extends over 17 amino acids. In germline, CDR1 is MGHDK, CDR2 SYGVNS. The CDR3 DNA reads as TGTGCCAGCAGTGGAAAGCTCCTGGGGGCCATGAACACTGAAGCTTTCTTT. Translating gives CASSGKLLGAMNTEAFF. The variable domain in full, completed from reference TRBV25-1 and TRBJ1-1, reads EADIYQTPRYLVIGTGKKITLECSQTMGHDKMYWYQQDPGMELHLIHYSYGVNSTEKGDLSSESTVSRIRTEHFPLTLESARPSHTSQYLCASSGKLLGAMNTEAFFGQGTRLTVV.

This clone was picked up one time. The V and J genes are TRBV5-4 and TRBJ1-6; D is unclear. Germline V gene data show CDR1 as SGHNT and CDR2 as YYREEE (reference sequence). The CDR3 has 13 residues. With 2 bases removed from V and 12 bases from J, the gap between germline ends came to 12 bases. As DNA, the CDR3 is TGTGCCAGCAGCTTAGTGCAGGAGGGACCCCTCCACTTT. Its protein is CASSLVQEGPLHF.

This clone turned up a few times. V usage is TRBV4-2 and J usage is TRBJ2-3; perhaps TRBD1 as D (5 bases). This CDR3 has 15 amino acids. Trimming took off 6 bases at V and 0 bases at J, with 13 bases between the two ends. Germline lookup yields CDR1 LGHNA and CDR2 YNFKEQ. The CDR3 loop is CASRLTATSTDTQYF. CDR3 nucleotide sequence: TGTGCCAGCAGGCTGACAGCCACTAGCACAGATACGCAGTATTTT.

V gene TRBV5-1 combines with J gene TRBJ2-7; perhaps TRBD2 as D (6 bases). The germline V gene has CDR1 SGHRS and CDR2 YFSETQ. Trimming left V 0 bases short and J 5 bases short, with 12 bases between. CDR3 length: 14 amino acids. CDR3 sequence: CASSLGRVRDEQYF. The CDR3 nucleotides read TGCGCCAGCAGCTTGGGGAGGGTCAGGGACGAGCAGTACTTC.

This chain links TRBV20-1 with TRBJ2-7; D is possibly TRBD2 (5 bases). The CDR3 consists of 11 residues. From germline, CDR1 is DFQATT and CDR2 SNEGSKA (reference sequence). V dropped 0 bases and J dropped 11 bases, with 11 bases sitting between them. Written as DNA, the CDR3 is TGCAGTGCTAGAGAGGACGCGAGGGAGTACTTC. Translated, it gives CSAREDAREYF.

V usage is TRBV5-6 and J usage is TRBJ2-2, with D possibly TRBD1 on 6 matching bases. CDR1 is SGHDT, CDR2 YYEEEE, per germline. The CDR3 consists of 14 residues. V was clipped by 4 bases and J by 8 bases, with 15 bases between them. The CDR3 DNA reads as TGTGCCAGCAGCGCGGCAGACAGGTCTGGGGAGCTGTTTTTT. Its protein product is CASSAADRSGELFF.

This clone showed up just a few times. This chain connects TRBV2 to TRBJ1-3, with D possibly matching TRBD1 (6 bases). Germline values: CDR1 SNHLY, CDR2 FYNNEI. Trimming pared 6 bases from V and 2 bases from J, leaving 11 bases between. The CDR3 is 14 amino acids. The CDR3 is CASSVRGAGNTIYF. CDR3 in DNA: TGTGCCAGCAGCGTCAGGGGAGCTGGAAACACCATATATTTT.

The chain couples TRBV5-4 to TRBJ1-3; unclear D gene. This CDR3 spans 14 amino acids. Germline V CDR1 and CDR2: SGHNT, YYREEE (reference sequence). Between the trimmed V and J ends, which lost 5 bases and 9 bases, there was a span of 18 bases. The CDR3 is CASSTMEGFSTIYF. The CDR3 region has the DNA TGTGCCAGCAGTACGATGGAGGGTTTTAGCACCATATATTTT.

The chain joins TRBV9 to TRBJ1-6; the D gene is possibly TRBD1 (5 bases). Trimming cost V 0 bases and J 7 bases, with 8 bases left between them. CDR3 length: 14 residues. The germline gives CDR1 SGDLS, CDR2 YYNGEE. The chain's CDR3 is CASSVEAGNSPLHF. The DNA of the CDR3 is TGTGCCAGCAGCGTAGAGGCAGGGAATTCACCCCTCCACTTT.

The chain employs TRBV2 and TRBJ2-1; 7 bases fit TRBD1. The germline V gene has CDR1 SNHLY and CDR2 FYNNEI. Trimming removed 7 bases from V and 5 bases from J; junction bases left unmatched: 11. The CDR3 runs 15 residues. The CDR3, as DNA: TGTGCCAGCACCCAACAGGGGCTGGGGAACAATGAGCAGTTCTTC. As protein: CASTQQGLGNNEQFF. Supplemented by reference TRBV2 and TRBJ2-1, the full variable domain reads EPEVTQTPSHQVTQMGQEVILRCVPISNHLYFYWYRQILGQKVEFLVSFYNNEISEKSEIFDDQFSVERPDGSNFTLKIRSTKLEDSAMYFCASTQQGLGNNEQFFGPGTRLTVL.

This chain joins TRBV10-2 and TRBJ1-4, with a tentative D call TRBD1 (6 bases). Germline CDR1 reads WSHSY; CDR2 reads SAAADI. The CDR3 has 16 residues. V lost 5 bases to trimming and J lost 6 bases, with 19 bases between them. Here the CDR3 reads CASSLQGLGNDEKLFF. For the CDR3, the DNA is TGCGCCAGCAGTTTACAGGGCCTAGGGAACGATGAAAAACTGTTTTTT.

The chain employs TRBV2 and TRBJ2-3, with 8 bases lining up with TRBD2. Trimming at V came to 2 bases and at J to 0 bases, leaving 13 bases not matched to a gene. CDR1 and CDR2 (germline): SNHLY, FYNNEI. This CDR3 has 19 amino acids. The DNA for the CDR3 is TGTGCCAGCAGTGAACGGGAGGGGTTAGCGGGCAGAAGCACAGATACGCAGTATTTT. It specifies CASSEREGLAGRSTDTQYF.